The 12 T cell receptor beta chains reported below all come from one sample, sequenced in a study of blood T cells in healthy people across ages (dated by TCRdb to the mid-2010s). Library preparation was by 5' RACE. The sample was run on an Illumina HiSeq 2500. A second PCR of roughly 6 to 11 cycles was run with a J-beta primer mix and a sample-barcoded 5' primer. TCRdb reran the public reads through fastp at Q25 and MiXCR, keeping productive beta chains. Each CDR3 protein appears once, grouped with its most common genes and DNA. The sample table holds about 670,000 distinct CDR3 sequences, of which 40% to 50% were seen once. The leading ten clones occupy about 32% of the sample. The specimen was blood. Receptors originate from a man aged 80 or over in good health.

This clonotype occurred many times. The J gene is TRBJ2-3, the V gene TRBV6-5; D uncertain. This CDR3 region has 17 residues. Trimming removed 6 bases from V and 4 bases from J, with 23 bases in between. Germline CDR1 MNHEY, CDR2 SVGAGI. CDR3 bases: TGTGCCAGCAGAATTCGGTCGGCGGTTTCCGCCGCAGATACGCAGTATTTT. Protein sequence: CASRIRSAVSAADTQYF.

A note on this clonotype: A much larger clone differs by one base, so this may be a read error. This chain links TRBV20-1 with TRBJ2-1; tentatively, D is TRBD1 (6 bases). Germline values: CDR1 DFQATT, CDR2 SNEGSKA (reference sequence). With 6 bases removed from V and 13 bases from J, the gap between germline ends came to 25 bases. The CDR3 is 14 residues long. This CDR3 reads CSAHKTGAKETQFF. The CDR3 DNA follows: TGCAGTGCCCACAAGACAGGCGCTAAAGAGACCCAGTTCTTC.

A word on this clonotype: This may come from a read error, since a much larger clone is one base off. The chain carries TRBV12-3 or TRBV12-4 and TRBJ2-5, with D hard to call. The CDR3 consists of 13 residues. The CDR3 protein is CASGLGPVETQYF. The CDR3 nucleotides read TGTGCCAGCGGTTTAGGCCCAGTAGAGACCCAGTACTTC.

The V and J genes are TRBV12-3 or TRBV12-4 and TRBJ2-3; D assignment may be TRBD1 or TRBD2 (5 bases each). Trimming stripped 6 bases from V and 4 bases from J, with 11 bases between. The CDR3 is 13 amino acids. CDR3 sequence (DNA): TGTGCCAGCAGCAGAGGGGAGCCAGATACGCAGTATTTT. Encoded protein: CASSRGEPDTQYF.

In regard to this clonotype: Being one base from a much bigger clone, this may be a read error. The genes are TRBV28 and TRBJ2-5; 8 positions agree with TRBD1. The J call may be faulty, since TRBJ2-7 better matches the DNA end. The CDR3 contains 14 residues. The germline CDR1 and CDR2 sequences are MDHEN and SYDVKM. CDR3 nucleotides: TGTGCCAGCCAGCCACAGGGGGGATCCTACGAGCAGTACTTC. Residues: CASQPQGGSYEQYF.

CDR3: CASSQDFGGTGQSGIQYF. The CDR3 nucleotides are TGCGCCAGCAGCCAAGATTTTGGCGGGACAGGACAAAGTGGCATTCAGTACTTC. The chain links TRBV4-3 to TRBJ2-4; TRBD1 agrees at 8 bases. This CDR3 comprises 18 residues. Germline V gives CDR1 LGHNA, CDR2 YSLEER. With 0 bases clipped from V and 9 bases from J, the junction kept 16 bases outside the gene matches.

This clonotype was seen only a few times. V gene TRBV11-2 combines with J gene TRBJ2-3; TRBD2 is a possible D gene (6 bases). Looked up from germline, CDR1 is SGHAT and CDR2 is FQNNGV. V was cut by 5 bases and J by 0 bases, with 15 bases left in between. This CDR3 region has 16 residues. In DNA, the CDR3 is TGTGCCAGCAGCCTCCGCGGAGGGGCTAGCACAGATACGCAGTATTTT. Translation gives CASSLRGGASTDTQYF.

The rearrangement links TRBV20-1 to TRBJ2-7; D might be TRBD2 (6 bases). The CDR3 is 13 residues long. Trimming pared 6 bases from V and 5 bases from J, leaving 17 bases between. Germline V gene data show CDR1 as DFQATT and CDR2 as SNEGSKA (reference sequence). The DNA for the CDR3 is TGCAGTGCCGCAAGGCTAACGGGAGACGAGCAGTACTTC. This translates into CSAARLTGDEQYF.

This clonotype was recorded a few times. The V and J genes are TRBV20-1 and TRBJ2-5; a weak D match, TRBD1 (7 bases). Germline CDR1 DFQATT, CDR2 SNEGSKA (reference sequence). This CDR3 contains 14 residues. V was pared by 1 base and J by 11 bases, with 20 bases between. The CDR3 loop reads CSARGGAARGKQYF. The CDR3, as DNA: TGCAGTGCTAGAGGGGGGGCTGCCAGGGGGAAGCAGTACTTC.

V gene TRBV3-1 combines with J gene TRBJ2-5; D tentatively fits TRBD1 or TRBD2 (5 bases each). V shed 4 bases and J shed 2 bases, with 14 bases lying between them. The CDR3 spans 15 residues. In germline, CDR1 is LGHDT, CDR2 YNNKEL (reference sequence). Here the CDR3 reads CASSPRRAGQETQYF. DNA for the CDR3: TGTGCCAGCAGCCCGCGGCGGGCAGGGCAAGAGACCCAGTACTTC.

Comment on this clonotype: A clone one base away is much larger, so this may be a read error. The chain combines TRBV7-9 with TRBJ2-7; 7 bases fit TRBD1. Matching the DNA end better, TRBJ2-5 makes the J call doubtful. From germline, CDR1 is SEHNR and CDR2 FQNEAQ (reference sequence). This CDR3 is 14 amino acids long. The CDR3 coding sequence is TGTGCCAGCAATCTTGACAGGGAACGAGAGACCCAGTACTTC. Translated: CASNLDRERETQYF.

The CDR3 DNA follows: TGTGCCATCAGTGAGCCCCGATCAGAGGGCTACGAGCAGTACTTC. Its translation is CAISEPRSEGYEQYF. This chain connects TRBV10-3 to TRBJ2-4, with D possibly being TRBD2 (5 bases). The DNA end lines up better with TRBJ2-7; the J call may be wrong. The CDR3 totals 15 residues. The germline V gene has CDR1 ENHRY and CDR2 SYGVKD.